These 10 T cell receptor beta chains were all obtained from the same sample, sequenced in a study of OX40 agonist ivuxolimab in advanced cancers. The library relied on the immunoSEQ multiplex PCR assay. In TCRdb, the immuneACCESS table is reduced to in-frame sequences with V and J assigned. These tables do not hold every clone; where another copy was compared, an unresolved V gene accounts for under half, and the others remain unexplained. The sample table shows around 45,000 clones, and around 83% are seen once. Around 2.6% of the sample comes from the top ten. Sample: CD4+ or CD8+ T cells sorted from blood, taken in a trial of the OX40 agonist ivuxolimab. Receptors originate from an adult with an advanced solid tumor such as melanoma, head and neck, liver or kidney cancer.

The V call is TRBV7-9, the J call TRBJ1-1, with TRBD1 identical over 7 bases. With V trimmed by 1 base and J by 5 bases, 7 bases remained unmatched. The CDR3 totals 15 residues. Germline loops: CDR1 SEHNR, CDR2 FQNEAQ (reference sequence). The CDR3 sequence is CASSLEVPRGTEAFF. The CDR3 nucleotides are TGTGCCAGCAGCTTAGAGGTACCCAGGGGGACTGAAGCTTTCTTT.

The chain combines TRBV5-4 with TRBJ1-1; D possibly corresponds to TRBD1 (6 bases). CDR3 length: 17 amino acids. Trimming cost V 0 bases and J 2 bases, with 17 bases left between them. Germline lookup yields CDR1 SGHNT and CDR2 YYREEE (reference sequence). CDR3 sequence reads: CASSLAKWGPINTEAFF. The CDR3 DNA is TGTGCCAGCAGCTTGGCCAAATGGGGGCCGATCAACACTGAAGCTTTCTTT.

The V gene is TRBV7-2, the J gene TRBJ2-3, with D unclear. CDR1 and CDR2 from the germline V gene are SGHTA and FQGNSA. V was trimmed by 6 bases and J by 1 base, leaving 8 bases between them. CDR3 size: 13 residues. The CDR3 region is CASSYDGTDTQYF. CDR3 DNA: TGTGCCAGCAGTTATGACGGCACAGATACGCAGTATTTT.

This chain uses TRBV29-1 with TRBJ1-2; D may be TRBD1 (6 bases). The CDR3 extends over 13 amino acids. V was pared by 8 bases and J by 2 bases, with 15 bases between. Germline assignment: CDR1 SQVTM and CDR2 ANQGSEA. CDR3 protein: CSTTMDSNYGYTF. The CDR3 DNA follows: TGCAGCACAACAATGGACAGCAACTATGGCTACACCTTC.

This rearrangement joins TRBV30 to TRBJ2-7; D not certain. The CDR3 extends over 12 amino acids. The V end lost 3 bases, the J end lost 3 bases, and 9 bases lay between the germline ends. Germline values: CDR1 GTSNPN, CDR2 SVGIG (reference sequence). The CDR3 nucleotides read TGTGCCTGGAGCGTTGGCATCTACGAGCAGTACTTC. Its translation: CAWSVGIYEQYF.

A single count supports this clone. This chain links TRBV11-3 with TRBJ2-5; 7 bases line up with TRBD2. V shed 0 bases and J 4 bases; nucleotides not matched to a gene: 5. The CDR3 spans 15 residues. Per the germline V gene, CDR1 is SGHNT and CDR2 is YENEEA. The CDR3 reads CASSLDPPSGETQYF. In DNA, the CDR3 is TGTGCCAGCAGCTTAGATCCCCCTAGCGGAGAGACCCAGTACTTC.

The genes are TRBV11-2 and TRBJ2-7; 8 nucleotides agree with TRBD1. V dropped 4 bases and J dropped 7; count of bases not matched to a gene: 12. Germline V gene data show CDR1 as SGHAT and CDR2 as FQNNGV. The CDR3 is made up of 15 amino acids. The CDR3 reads CASSSQLQGAKEQYF. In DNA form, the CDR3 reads TGTGCCAGCAGCTCTCAACTTCAGGGGGCGAAAGAGCAGTACTTC.

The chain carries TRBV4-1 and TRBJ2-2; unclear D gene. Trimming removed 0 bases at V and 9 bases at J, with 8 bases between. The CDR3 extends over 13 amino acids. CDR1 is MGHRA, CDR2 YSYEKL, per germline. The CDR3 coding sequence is TGCGCCAGCAGCCAAGATGAGACCCGGGAGCTGTTTTTT. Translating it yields CASSQDETRELFF.

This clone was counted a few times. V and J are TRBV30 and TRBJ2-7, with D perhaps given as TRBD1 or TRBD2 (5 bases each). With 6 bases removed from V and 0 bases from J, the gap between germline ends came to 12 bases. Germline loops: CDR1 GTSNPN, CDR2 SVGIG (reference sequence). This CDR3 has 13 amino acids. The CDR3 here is CACPGRLSYEQYF. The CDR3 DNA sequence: TGTGCCTGTCCGGGACGCCTCTCCTACGAGCAGTACTTC.

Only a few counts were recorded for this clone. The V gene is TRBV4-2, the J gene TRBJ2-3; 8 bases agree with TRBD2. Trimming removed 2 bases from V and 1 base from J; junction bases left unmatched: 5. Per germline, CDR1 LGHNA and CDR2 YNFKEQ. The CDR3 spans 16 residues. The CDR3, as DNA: TGTGCCAGCAGCCAACCAGCGGGGGCGGGCACAGATACGCAGTATTTT. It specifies CASSQPAGAGTDTQYF.